This TCR beta chain was sequenced during a study of blood T cells in healthy people across ages. Study-level findings and limits: Per-million-T-cell TCR beta diversity fell roughly linearly with age.

Isolation yielded PBMCs, at least 7 million per sample, in every case. A sample-barcoded 5' primer and a J-beta primer mix were used in a second PCR of roughly 6 to 12 cycles. The template-switch adaptor was a 5' adaptor with 12 random nucleotides. It tagged each cDNA molecule. TCRdb re-called the 5' RACE reads with MiXCR, one entry per CDR3 protein. The sample shows under 2,000,000 distinct CDR3 sequences, about 49% of them seen only once. CDR1 and CDR2 from the germline V gene are MDHEN and SYDVKM. The CDR3 is made up of 14 amino acids. The V end lost 11 bases, the J end lost 6 bases, and 17 bases lay between the germline ends. Remarks on this clonotype: Its antigen is unknown.

Material for sequencing was blood. The chain is built from TRBV28 and TRBJ1-6; tentative D call: TRBD1 (6 bases). The receptor's source is a woman aged 40 to 50 in good health. CDR3 sequence reads: CAGKQGRANSPLHF. The DNA for the CDR3 is TGTGCCGGCAAACAGGGCAGGGCTAATTCACCCCTCCACTTT. Filled out from reference TRBV28 and TRBJ1-6, the complete variable domain reads DVKVTQSSRYLVKRTGEKVFLECVQDMDHENMFWYRQDPGLGLRLIYFSYDVKMKEKGDIPEGYSVSREKKERFSLILESASTNQTSMYLCAGKQGRANSPLHFGNGTRLTVT.